The 15 T cell receptor beta chains below were found in one sample sequenced in a study of T cell responses to AZD1222 COVID-19 vaccine. Assay used: immunoSEQ multiplex PCR; TCRdb lists only in-frame clones, some missing. Among 240,000 or so clones listed, just over 90% were seen once. This sample comprised peripheral blood, obtained on day 0 of AZD1222 vaccination. Source of these receptors: an adult in good health.

This clone was counted once. V and J are TRBV4-1 and TRBJ2-7; D gene unclear. Trimming pared 0 bases from V and 5 bases from J, leaving 8 bases between. The germline V gene has CDR1 MGHRA and CDR2 YSYEKL. The length of the CDR3 is 13 residues. The DNA of the CDR3 is TGCGCCAGCAGCCAAGATTCGGGCGACGAGCAGTACTTC. It translates to CASSQDSGDEQYF.

This chain links TRBV7-8 with TRBJ2-1; maybe TRBD2 (7 bases). V was shortened by 4 bases and J by 10 bases, with 20 bases between the two germline ends. The V gene's germline CDR1 is SGHVS and CDR2 FQNEAQ. The CDR3 is 15 amino acids. This chain's CDR3 is CASSSWGGGSEEQFF. The DNA of the CDR3 is TGTGCCAGCAGCTCCTGGGGCGGGGGCTCTGAGGAGCAGTTCTTC. Full variable domain (remainder filled in from reference TRBV7-8 and TRBJ2-1): GAGVSQSPRYKVAKRGQDVALRCDPISGHVSLFWYQQALGQGPEFLTYFQNEAQLDKSGLPSDRFFAERPEGSVSTLKIQRTQQEDSAVYLCASSSWGGGSEEQFFGPGTRLTVL.

The chain links TRBV18 to TRBJ1-3, with TRBD1 as a possible D gene (5 bases). This CDR3 has 15 residues. Trimming took 2 bases from V and 0 from J, leaving 8 bases between them. Germline CDR1 KGHSH, CDR2 LQKENI. CDR3: CASSPGGVSGNTIYF. The CDR3 nucleotides read TGTGCCAGCTCACCAGGAGGGGTCTCTGGAAACACCATATATTTT. The full variable domain, its missing parts supplied by reference TRBV18 and TRBJ1-3, is NAGVMQNPRHLVRRRGQEARLRCSPMKGHSHVYWYRQLPEEGLKFMVYLQKENIIDESGMPKERFSAEFPKEGPSILRIQQVVRGDSAAYFCASSPGGVSGNTIYFGEGSWLTVV.

The rearrangement joins TRBV7-8 to TRBJ1-6; D unclear. The CDR3 covers 16 residues. V gave up 7 bases and J gave up 5 bases, with 18 bases separating them. CDR1 is SGHVS, CDR2 FQNEAQ, per germline. The CDR3: CASTRNRAPNNSPLHF. As DNA, the CDR3 is TGTGCCAGCACCCGAAATAGGGCTCCTAATAATTCACCCCTCCACTTT.

The chain employs TRBV5-1 and TRBJ2-3; D is possibly TRBD2 (6 bases). Trimming took 1 base from V and 1 from J, leaving 7 bases between them. CDR3 length: 14 amino acids. Germline CDR1 reads SGHRS; CDR2 reads YFSETQ. The CDR3 nucleotides are TGCGCCAGCAGCTTGATAGCGGGCACAGATACGCAGTATTTT. Its protein is CASSLIAGTDTQYF.

The chain combines TRBV18 with TRBJ2-1, with a tentative D call TRBD2 (6 bases). Germline V gives CDR1 KGHSH, CDR2 LQKENI. The CDR3 is 16 amino acids. V was trimmed by 6 bases and J by 5 bases, leaving 20 bases between them. The CDR3 is CASSLGEAVTNNEQFF. The CDR3, as DNA: TGTGCCAGCTCTTTAGGGGAGGCCGTAACCAACAATGAGCAGTTCTTC.

This chain joins TRBV9 and TRBJ1-1, with D maybe TRBD1 (5 bases). The ends were cut back, 4 bases at V and 5 bases at J, with 15 bases in the middle. The germline V gene has CDR1 SGDLS and CDR2 YYNGEE. CDR3 length: 14 residues. The CDR3 DNA reads as TGTGCCAGCAGCCCTAGAAGGGCAGGGACTGAAGCTTTCTTT. Translated, it gives CASSPRRAGTEAFF.

The genes are TRBV6-2 or TRBV6-3 and TRBJ1-3, with no clear D. Germline CDR1 is MNHEY and CDR2 is SVGEGT. V was trimmed by 6 bases and J by 0 bases, leaving 3 bases between them. This CDR3 is 12 amino acids long. CDR3 in DNA: TGTGCCAGCAGCGCCTCTGGAAACACCATATATTTT. Translating gives CASSASGNTIYF.

V and J are TRBV23-1 and TRBJ2-1; D ambiguous. TRBV23-1 is flagged as an ORF with uncertain function. This CDR3 region has 13 residues. V lost 3 bases, J lost 5 bases, and 8 bases lay in between. CDR3 loop: CASSHSRNNEQFF. The CDR3 DNA reads TGCGCCAGCAGTCACTCCAGAAACAATGAGCAGTTCTTC.

This rearrangement joins TRBV30 to TRBJ1-1, with no clear D. There are 13 residues in the CDR3. With 2 bases removed from V and 0 bases from J, the gap between germline ends came to 7 bases. The germline V gene encodes CDR1 GTSNPN and CDR2 SVGIG (reference sequence). The CDR3 bases are TGTGCCTGGAGTACCGGAGTGAACACTGAAGCTTTCTTT. Its translation is CAWSTGVNTEAFF.

The CDR3 sequence is CASSVSAEQYF. The CDR3 DNA follows: TGTGCCAGCAGTGTTTCGGCGGAGCAGTACTTC. This sequence joins TRBV2 and TRBJ2-7; no clear D gene. V was pared by 4 bases and J by 7 bases, with 8 bases between. CDR1 is SNHLY and CDR2 is FYNNEI in the germline V gene. The CDR3 runs 11 residues.

V is TRBV24-1 and J is TRBJ2-3; 11 bases map to TRBD2. Germline CDR1 is KGHDR and CDR2 is SFDVKD. This CDR3 region has 17 residues. Trimming took 3 bases from V and 2 from J; bases not matched to a gene: 6. CDR3 sequence reads: CATSDGLAGGSTDTQYF. Written as DNA, the CDR3 is TGTGCCACCAGTGATGGGCTAGCGGGGGGCTCCACAGATACGCAGTATTTT.

This clone was counted a single time. V usage is TRBV5-6 and J usage is TRBJ1-2; D gene uncertain. The CDR3 consists of 12 residues. Germline values: CDR1 SGHDT, CDR2 YYEEEE. V was cut by 1 base and J by 5 bases, with 6 bases left in between. The CDR3 sequence is CASSLSEYGYTF. The DNA of the CDR3 is TGTGCCAGCAGCTTGTCGGAGTATGGCTACACCTTC.

The chain couples TRBV7-9 to TRBJ1-1; D uncertain. Trimming shortened V by 2 bases and J by 1 base, and 11 bases separated the two germline ends. The germline gives CDR1 SEHNR, CDR2 FQNEAQ (reference sequence). The CDR3 length is 15 residues. The CDR3 spells CASSLLGRRNTEAFF. CDR3 coding DNA: TGTGCCAGCAGCTTATTGGGCAGGAGGAACACTGAAGCTTTCTTT.

The chain combines TRBV3-1 (or the pseudogene TRBV3-2) with TRBJ1-5; D unresolved. This CDR3 has 14 residues. Per the germline V gene, CDR1 is LGHDT and CDR2 is YNNKEL (reference sequence). V lost 1 base and J 7 bases, leaving 11 bases between the germline ends. The CDR3 loop reads CASSQGTVAQPQHF. Written as DNA, the CDR3 is TGTGCCAGCAGCCAAGGAACGGTAGCGCAGCCCCAGCATTTT.